Following are 9 T cell receptor beta chains from one sample sequenced in a study of metastatic and nonmetastatic thyroid tumors. No treatment had been given to any patient before thyroid surgery. TCRdb reassembled clones from the PCR reads with MiXCR. Of tens of thousands of clones listed, about a fifth are singletons. Sequencing was done on a sample of blood. The receptor set was obtained from a female donor with papillary thyroid cancer or a benign thyroid nodule (not recorded which). Some clones in this sample may be carry-over from other donors' samples.

The gene calls are TRBV11-2 and TRBJ1-2, with a tentative D call TRBD1 (5 bases). The germline V and J ends were trimmed by 9 bases and 4 bases, with 18 bases remaining between them. The CDR3 runs 14 residues. Per germline, CDR1 SGHAT and CDR2 FQNNGV. CDR3 nucleotide sequence: TGTGCCAGTAGCCCCATTTCGGGGGGCTATGGCTACACCTTC. Translation gives CASSPISGGYGYTF.

The sample holds many counts of this clone. The chain joins TRBV12-3 or TRBV12-4 to TRBJ2-5; a possible D gene is TRBD2 (5 bases). Trimming stripped 3 bases from V and 1 base from J, with 21 bases between. CDR3 length equals 18 residues. The CDR3 DNA reads TGTGCCAGCAGTTTCTCCTCCCTGCTAGCCCTTTTCCAAGAGACCCAGTACTTC. This encodes CASSFSSLLALFQETQYF.

Notes on this clone: A much more abundant neighbour one base away suggests this may be a read error. This chain uses TRBV4-1 with TRBJ2-1; TRBD2 aligns across 8 bases. This CDR3 spans 13 amino acids. CDR1 is MGHRA, CDR2 YSYEKL, per germline. The trim removed 7 bases at V and 9 bases at J, leaving 8 bases unmatched. The CDR3: CASIRGGLLEQFF. The CDR3, as DNA: TGCGCCAGCATCCGGGGGGGACTCCTTGAGCAGTTCTTC.

There are many counts of this clone. The rearrangement links TRBV30 to TRBJ1-1; perhaps TRBD1 as D (6 bases). Trimming cost V 7 bases and J 4 bases, with 19 bases left between them. In germline, CDR1 is GTSNPN, CDR2 SVGIG (reference sequence). This CDR3 has 14 residues. In nucleotides, the CDR3 is TGTGCCTATAGCAGGGGAGGTTCCGGCACTGAAGCTTTCTTT. It yields the protein CAYSRGGSGTEAFF. Combining the CDR3 with reference TRBV30 and TRBJ1-1 gives the whole variable domain SQTIHQWPATLVQPVGSPLSLECTVEGTSNPNLYWYRQAAGRGLQLLFYSVGIGQISSEVPQNLSASRPQDRQFILSSKKLLLSDSGFYLCAYSRGGSGTEAFFGQGTRLTVV.

This clone was observed at least ten times. V usage is TRBV9 and J usage is TRBJ2-1, with 8 bases that match TRBD2. The CDR3 totals 15 residues. The germline gives CDR1 SGDLS, CDR2 YYNGEE. V dropped 3 bases and J dropped 4; count of bases not matched to a gene: 6. CDR3 sequence: CASSELAASYNEQFF. The CDR3 DNA reads as TGTGCCAGCAGCGAACTAGCGGCCTCTTACAATGAGCAGTTCTTC.

This clone has a count of ten or more. V gene TRBV6-1 combines with J gene TRBJ2-3, with a possible D match to TRBD2 (6 bases). This CDR3 region has 17 residues. The V gene's germline CDR1 is MNHNS and CDR2 SASEGT. V lost 6 bases and J 0 bases, leaving 19 bases between the germline ends. In DNA, the CDR3 is TGTGCCAGCAGCCAAGCCAGCGGGTTCTTTAGCACAGATACGCAGTATTTT. Protein: CASSQASGFFSTDTQYF.

A word on this clone: Its ends do not fully match the called genes, so a read error is possible. The J gene is TRBJ1-6, the V gene TRBV27; D not certain. This CDR3 has 13 residues. The germline gives CDR1 MNHEY, CDR2 SMNVEV (reference sequence). CDR3 sequence reads: CAGSPTFDSPLQF. DNA of the CDR3: TGTGCCGGCAGTCCCACCTTTGATTCACCCCTCCAATTT.

This clone was found many times. The J gene is TRBJ2-1, the V gene TRBV7-8; D remains unclear. CDR1 and CDR2 from the germline V gene are SGHVS and FQNEAQ. V dropped 5 bases and J dropped 3 bases, with 11 bases sitting between them. The CDR3 loop spans 14 amino acids. The CDR3 DNA sequence: TGTGCCAGCAGCCCCCAAGAGGTCTACAATGAGCAGTTCTTC. It is translated as CASSPQEVYNEQFF.

This clone came up many times. This sequence joins TRBV2 and TRBJ1-6, with 8 bases matching TRBD1. The CDR3 runs to 15 residues. The junction had 9 bases not matched to a gene; V was cut back by 4 bases and J by 10 bases. Germline lookup yields CDR1 SNHLY and CDR2 FYNNEI. CDR3 DNA: TGTGCCAGCAGTGTTCCCAGGGGGCTGGGGTCACCCCTCCACTTT. The encoded protein is CASSVPRGLGSPLHF.